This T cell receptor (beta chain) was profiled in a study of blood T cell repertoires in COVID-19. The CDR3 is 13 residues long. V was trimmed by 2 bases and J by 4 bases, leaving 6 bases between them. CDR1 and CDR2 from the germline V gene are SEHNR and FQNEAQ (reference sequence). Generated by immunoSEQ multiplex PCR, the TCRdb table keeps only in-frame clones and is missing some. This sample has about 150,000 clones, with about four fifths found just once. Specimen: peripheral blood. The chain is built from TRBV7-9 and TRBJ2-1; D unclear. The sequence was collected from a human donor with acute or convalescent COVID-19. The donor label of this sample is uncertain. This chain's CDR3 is CASSLPIYNEQFF. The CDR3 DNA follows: TGTGCCAGCAGCTTACCCATTTACAATGAGCAGTTCTTC.